This TCR beta chain was observed in a study of metastatic and nonmetastatic thyroid tumors. CDR1 is DFQATT, CDR2 SNEGSKA, per germline (reference sequence). The V and J ends lost 3 bases and 7 bases respectively, with 18 bases between them. The CDR3 length is 14 residues. TCRdb ran MiXCR on the PCR reads. Of thousands of clones in the sample, 44% were seen once. No patient had received any treatment before thyroid surgery. This clonotype was obtained from a male donor with papillary thyroid cancer or a benign thyroid nodule (not recorded which). Some clones in this sample may be carry-over from other donors' samples. The genes are TRBV20-1 and TRBJ1-2; weak D call: TRBD1 (6 bases). The specimen sequenced was tumor tissue. The CDR3 here is CSASGNRDAAGYTF. The CDR3 region has the DNA TGCAGTGCTAGCGGAAACAGGGATGCGGCTGGCTACACCTTC.